The 6 T cell receptor beta chains listed next were all sequenced from one sample in a study of blood T cell repertoires in COVID-19 (dated by TCRdb to between 2020 and 2021). Library preparation used the immunoSEQ multiplex PCR assay. Here the immuneACCESS table is served through TCRdb, limited to in-frame sequences with V and J called. Missing clones are a known gap in these copies; in checked studies unresolved V genes cover under half, and the rest lacks a known reason. This sample holds 300,000 to 450,000 clones; roughly 87% were observed only once. The ten most abundant clones make up 1% of the sample. The sequenced sample was PBMCs or T cells enriched from blood (not recorded which). The origin of the receptors is a woman aged 25 to 39 who had recovered from COVID-19.

V gene TRBV7-2 combines with J gene TRBJ1-6; weak D call: TRBD1 (5 bases). V lost 5 bases and J lost 16, with 18 bases in between. Germline assignment: CDR1 SGHTA and CDR2 FQGNSA. This CDR3 contains 13 residues. In DNA form, the CDR3 reads TGTGCCAGCAGCCCCGGGGGGAATACTCCGCTCCACTTT. This translates into CASSPGGNTPLHF.

The chain links TRBV19 to TRBJ1-2, with TRBD1 identical over 8 bases. This CDR3 contains 14 residues. Per the germline V gene, CDR1 is LNHDA and CDR2 is SQIVND (reference sequence). With 5 bases clipped from V and 4 bases from J, the junction kept 6 bases outside the gene matches. CDR3 DNA: TGTGCCAGTAGTCCCGGACAGGGTTCCTATGGCTACACCTTC. Its translation is CASSPGQGSYGYTF.

Notes on this clone: Other DNA sequences within the sample encode an identical CDR3. The chain employs TRBV7-9 and TRBJ1-2; D is possibly TRBD1 (5 bases). The ends were cut back, 1 base at V and 4 bases at J, with 13 bases in the middle. This CDR3 has 15 amino acids. The V gene's germline CDR1 is SEHNR and CDR2 FQNEAQ (reference sequence). CDR3 sequence reads: CASSLGTGGSYGYTF. The CDR3 coding sequence is TGTGCCAGCAGCTTAGGGACCGGGGGTTCCTATGGCTACACCTTC. Filled out from reference TRBV7-9 and TRBJ1-2, the complete variable domain reads DTGVSQNPRHKITKRGQNVTFRCDPISEHNRLYWYRQTLGQGPEFLTYFQNEAQLEKSRLLSDRFSAERPKGSFSTLEIQRTEQGDSAMYLCASSLGTGGSYGYTFGSGTRLTVV.

This clone was counted once. The rearrangement joins TRBV2 to TRBJ1-1; the D gene is possibly TRBD1 (5 bases). The CDR3 is 13 residues long. Germline V gene sequence: CDR1 SNHLY, CDR2 FYNNEI. Deletions cut 7 bases from V and 5 bases from J, with 14 bases between. The CDR3 nucleotides read TGTGCCAGCAACCCGACAGAAGAGACTGAAGCTTTCTTT. It yields the protein CASNPTEETEAFF.

This clone was counted once. The V and J genes are TRBV4-3 and TRBJ2-1; 8 bases agree with TRBD1. This CDR3 has 16 amino acids. The V and J ends lost 2 bases and 1 base, in that order; junction bases with no gene match: 4. Per the germline V gene, CDR1 is LGHNA and CDR2 is YSLEER. The CDR3 loop reads CASSQSWTGSYNEQFF. CDR3 DNA: TGCGCCAGCAGCCAATCGTGGACAGGGTCCTACAATGAGCAGTTCTTC.

J is TRBJ2-1 and V is TRBV5-1; D not resolved. CDR3 length: 12 residues. Trimming stripped 2 bases from V and 5 bases from J, with 5 bases between. Germline V gives CDR1 SGHRS, CDR2 YFSETQ. In nucleotides, the CDR3 is TGCGCCAGCAGCTTACACCACAATGAGCAGTTCTTC. Amino acid sequence: CASSLHHNEQFF.